This paragraph reports one T cell receptor (beta chain). Its antigen is currently unknown. Distinct nucleotide sequences in the sample also encode this CDR3. The treatment: oral pan-JAK inhibitor, 5-10 mg twice daily. Individuals with alopecia areata gave both lesional scalp punch biopsies and peripheral blood for collection. CDR1 and CDR2 (germline): LNHDA, SQIVND (reference sequence). Trimming cost V 3 bases and J 2 bases; bases outside gene matches: 2. The CDR3 totals 15 residues. The sample is drawn from a study of CD8+ T cells in alopecia areata. The authors extracted RNA and reverse transcribed it into cDNA as the sequencing template. This table comes from immunoSEQ multiplex PCR, and its TCRdb copy is limited to in-frame clones, with some not included. The table lists 170,000 or so clones, around 58% of them singletons, with roughly 12% in the top ten. Study outcomes and limitations: Between patients, shared TCR sequences were less clear than in mice. This was possibly due in part to HLA diversity in the patient population. Sequenced scalp T cells also include alphabeta T cells resident in normal skin.

The TCR originated in a human donor with alopecia areata. The rearrangement joins TRBV19 to TRBJ1-1; TRBD1 matches at 11 bases. The starting material was CD8+ T cells sorted from blood, obtained at week 24, from a patient treated with tofacitinib. In nucleotides, the CDR3 is TGTGCCAGTAGTATCGGGACAGGGGGAAACACTGAAGCTTTCTTT. It codes for CASSIGTGGNTEAFF.